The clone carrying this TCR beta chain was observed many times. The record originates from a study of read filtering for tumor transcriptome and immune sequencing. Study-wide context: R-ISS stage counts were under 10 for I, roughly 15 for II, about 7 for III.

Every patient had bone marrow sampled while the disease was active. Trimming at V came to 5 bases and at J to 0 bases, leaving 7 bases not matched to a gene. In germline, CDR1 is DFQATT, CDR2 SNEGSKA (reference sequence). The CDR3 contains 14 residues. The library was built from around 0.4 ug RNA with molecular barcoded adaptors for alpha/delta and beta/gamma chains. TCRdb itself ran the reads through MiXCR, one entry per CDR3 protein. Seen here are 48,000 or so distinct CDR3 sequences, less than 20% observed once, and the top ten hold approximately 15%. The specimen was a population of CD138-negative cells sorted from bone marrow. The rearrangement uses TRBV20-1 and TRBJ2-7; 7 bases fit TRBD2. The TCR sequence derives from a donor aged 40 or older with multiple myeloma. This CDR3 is CSAARSGGSYEQYF. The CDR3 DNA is TGCAGTGCTGCTCGCTCGGGGGGCTCCTACGAGCAGTACTTC.